The rows below give T cell receptor beta chains drawn from one sample of a study of T cell changes during pregnancy in multiple sclerosis. Repertoires were generated with immunoSEQ multiplex PCR, while TCRdb's copy carries only in-frame clones and drops some. The table lists 90,000 to 100,000 clones, about 92% of them singletons. The sample consisted of peripheral blood, taken in the first trimester of pregnancy. These receptors were obtained from a female donor with multiple sclerosis, enrolled in a pregnancy study. Both conserved end residues are part of each CDR3. A D gene is named only where the DNA matches it firmly. Rows may omit the clone size; those that give it use once, few, many or a size class.

D gene: TRBD1; clone size: NA; V gene: TRBV7-9; J gene: TRBJ1-5; CDR3 DNA: TGTGCCAGCAGCCCTGGGGGACAGCAGAGCAATCAGCCCCAGCATTTT; CDR3 protein: CASSPGGQQSNQPQHF
D gene: TRBD1; clone size: NA; V gene: TRBV18; J gene: TRBJ2-7; CDR3 DNA: TGTGCCAGCTCACCGATGGGACAGGGTCTCTACGAGCAGTACTTC; CDR3 protein: CASSPMGQGLYEQYF
D gene: NA; clone size: NA; V gene: TRBV27; J gene: TRBJ1-1; CDR3 DNA: TGTGCCAGCAGTTTATACTCGACAGCCCCTTACGCTGAAGCTTTCTTT; CDR3 protein: CASSLYSTAPYAEAFF
D gene: NA; clone size: NA; V gene: TRBV30; J gene: TRBJ1-1; CDR3 DNA: TGTGCCTGGAGTGGGCTAGGGAACACTGAAGCTTTCTTT; CDR3 protein: CAWSGLGNTEAFF
D gene: NA; clone size: NA; V gene: TRBV6-6; J gene: TRBJ1-2; CDR3 DNA: TGTGCCAGCAACCACCAGGATAGGTATGGCTACACCTTC; CDR3 protein: CASNHQDRYGYTF
D gene: NA; clone size: NA; V gene: TRBV29-1; J gene: TRBJ1-2; CDR3 DNA: TGCAGCGTACCCCCGGTGGGGGCTCACCCTAACTATGGCTACACCTTC; CDR3 protein: CSVPPVGAHPNYGYTF
D gene: NA; clone size: NA; V gene: TRBV7-9; J gene: TRBJ2-1; CDR3 DNA: TGTGCCAGCAGCTCACTGATTCCCTCCTACAATGAGCAGTTCTTC; CDR3 protein: CASSSLIPSYNEQFF
D gene: TRBD1; clone size: once; V gene: TRBV5-1; J gene: TRBJ1-1; CDR3 DNA: TGCGCCAGCAGCGGCACCGGGACAGAGAACACTGAAGCTTTCTTT; CDR3 protein: CASSGTGTENTEAFF
D gene: NA; clone size: NA; V gene: TRBV25-1; J gene: TRBJ1-2; CDR3 DNA: TGTGCCAGCAGTGGGATTCTTGAGGACGGGCGGGGATATGGCTACACCTTC; CDR3 protein: CASSGILEDGRGYGYTF
D gene: NA; clone size: NA; V gene: TRBV25-1; J gene: TRBJ1-1; CDR3 DNA: TGTGCCAGCAGTGAAATGACAGGATTATCTGAAGCTTTCTTT; CDR3 protein: CASSEMTGLSEAFF
D gene: NA; clone size: NA; V gene: TRBV10-2; J gene: TRBJ1-2; CDR3 DNA: TGCGCCAGCAGACGGATCGGGTGGAACTATGGCTACACCTTC; CDR3 protein: CASRRIGWNYGYTF
D gene: NA; clone size: NA; V gene: TRBV13; J gene: TRBJ1-1; CDR3 DNA: TGTGCCAGCAACTCTCAGGACACTGAAGCTTTCTTT; CDR3 protein: CASNSQDTEAFF
D gene: TRBD2; clone size: NA; V gene: TRBV19; J gene: TRBJ2-1; CDR3 DNA: TGTGCCAGTAGTACCACTTCTAGCGGGAGGCTCTACAATGAGCAGTTCTTC; CDR3 protein: CASSTTSSGRLYNEQFF
D gene: TRBD1; clone size: NA; V gene: TRBV7-6; J gene: TRBJ2-7; CDR3 DNA: TGTGCCAGCAGCCCGCTGGGACAGGCCTACGAGCAGTACTTC; CDR3 protein: CASSPLGQAYEQYF
D gene: NA; clone size: NA; V gene: TRBV4-3; J gene: TRBJ1-1; CDR3 DNA: TGCGCCAGCAGCCAAGGGACAACCCCGAACACTGAAGCTTTCTTT; CDR3 protein: CASSQGTTPNTEAFF
D gene: TRBD1; clone size: once; V gene: TRBV5-5; J gene: TRBJ2-7; CDR3 DNA: TGTGCCAGCAGCTTGGGGACAGGGAGCGAGCAGTACTTC; CDR3 protein: CASSLGTGSEQYF
D gene: NA; clone size: NA; V gene: TRBV5-1; J gene: TRBJ2-3; CDR3 DNA: TGCGCCAGCTCCCTTATACTCTCCCTGACAGATACGCAGTATTTT; CDR3 protein: CASSLILSLTDTQYF
D gene: TRBD2; clone size: once; V gene: TRBV13; J gene: TRBJ2-7; CDR3 DNA: TGTGCCAGCAGCCTAGAAGCGGGAGGGCTCGGCCACGAGCAGTACTTC; CDR3 protein: CASSLEAGGLGHEQYF
D gene: NA; clone size: once; V gene: TRBV6-5; J gene: TRBJ2-4; CDR3 DNA: TGTGCCAGCAGAAGTGAGGGTTCGGCAAACATTCAGTACTTC; CDR3 protein: CASRSEGSANIQYF
D gene: NA; clone size: NA; V gene: TRBV5-1; J gene: TRBJ2-5; CDR3 DNA: TGCGCCAGCAGCTTCAACGGACGGGAGCAAGAGACCCAGTACTTC; CDR3 protein: CASSFNGREQETQYF
D gene: NA; clone size: NA; V gene: TRBV10-2; J gene: TRBJ2-2; CDR3 DNA: TGCGCCAGCAGTGACGCGGGAACCGGGGAGCTGTTTTTT; CDR3 protein: CASSDAGTGELFF
D gene: NA; clone size: NA; V gene: TRBV27; J gene: TRBJ2-6; CDR3 DNA: TGTGCCAGCAGCAGGGCTGCCTCTGGGGCCAACGTCCTGACTTTC; CDR3 protein: CASSRAASGANVLTF
D gene: NA; clone size: NA; V gene: TRBV30; J gene: TRBJ2-1; CDR3 DNA: TGTGCCTGGACCGACCCGGAGGGAAGGAAGCATGAGCAGTTCTTC; CDR3 protein: CAWTDPEGRKHEQFF
D gene: TRBD1; clone size: once; V gene: TRBV27; J gene: TRBJ2-3; CDR3 DNA: TGTGCCAGCAGTTTAACAAGGACAGGGGCGGCAGATACGCAGTATTTT; CDR3 protein: CASSLTRTGAADTQYF
D gene: NA; clone size: NA; V gene: TRBV7-6; J gene: TRBJ2-7; CDR3 DNA: TGTGCCAGCAGCTTAGAACAGGCGAGCTCCTACGAGCAGTACTTC; CDR3 protein: CASSLEQASSYEQYF
D gene: NA; clone size: NA; V gene: TRBV5-1; J gene: TRBJ1-4; CDR3 DNA: TGCGCCAGCAGCTTAGAGGAAATCGCAACTAATGAAAAACTGTTTTTT; CDR3 protein: CASSLEEIATNEKLFF
D gene: NA; clone size: NA; V gene: TRBV6-5; J gene: TRBJ2-7; CDR3 DNA: TGTGCCAGCAGAAAAACACAGGGTAACGAGCAGTACTTC; CDR3 protein: CASRKTQGNEQYF
D gene: TRBD2; clone size: NA; V gene: TRBV28; J gene: TRBJ2-7; CDR3 DNA: TGTGCCAGCAGTTTATCAGCGGGAGTTGGTGAGCAGTACTTC; CDR3 protein: CASSLSAGVGEQYF
D gene: NA; clone size: NA; V gene: TRBV5-1; J gene: TRBJ2-7; CDR3 DNA: TGCGCCAGCAGCCCCGGAGGGGCGAATTACGAGCAGTACTTC; CDR3 protein: CASSPGGANYEQYF
D gene: NA; clone size: NA; V gene: TRBV18; J gene: TRBJ2-3; CDR3 DNA: TGTGCCAGCTCACTGACGCGGGCCACAGATACGCAGTATTTT; CDR3 protein: CASSLTRATDTQYF
D gene: NA; clone size: NA; V gene: TRBV14; J gene: TRBJ1-2; CDR3 DNA: TGTGCCAGCAGCCAAGTTGAGGGCTATGGCTACACCTTC; CDR3 protein: CASSQVEGYGYTF
D gene: NA; clone size: NA; V gene: TRBV21-1; J gene: TRBJ1-3; CDR3 DNA: TGTGCCGGCAGCAAATGCGGGGCAGGAAACACCATATATTTT; CDR3 protein: CAGSKCGAGNTIYF
D gene: TRBD1; clone size: once; V gene: TRBV6-5; J gene: TRBJ1-5; CDR3 DNA: TGTGCCAGCAGTCAGGGACAGGGGCATCAGCCCCAGCATTTT; CDR3 protein: CASSQGQGHQPQHF
D gene: NA; clone size: NA; V gene: TRBV18; J gene: TRBJ2-4; CDR3 DNA: TGTGCCAGCTCACCTATAGCCAAAAACATTCAGTACTTC; CDR3 protein: CASSPIAKNIQYF
D gene: TRBD1; clone size: NA; V gene: TRBV7-2; J gene: TRBJ2-3; CDR3 DNA: TGTGCCAGCAGCGTCGACAGGGGGTGGACAGATACGCAGTATTTT; CDR3 protein: CASSVDRGWTDTQYF
D gene: TRBD1; clone size: NA; V gene: TRBV5-1; J gene: TRBJ2-7; CDR3 DNA: TGCGCCAGCCGGAGGACAGGGGAGGACGAGCAGTACTTC; CDR3 protein: CASRRTGEDEQYF
D gene: TRBD2; clone size: NA; V gene: TRBV5-6; J gene: TRBJ2-2; CDR3 DNA: TGTGCCAGCAGCTTGGCCGGGGTAGCGGGAGGGCCGGAGCTGTTTTTT; CDR3 protein: CASSLAGVAGGPELFF
D gene: NA; clone size: once; V gene: TRBV19; J gene: TRBJ2-1; CDR3 DNA: TGTGCCAGTAGTATGAGACTAGGTGGGCACAATGAGCAGTTCTTC; CDR3 protein: CASSMRLGGHNEQFF
D gene: NA; clone size: few; V gene: TRBV7-2; J gene: TRBJ1-5; CDR3 DNA: TGTGCCAGCACCCAAAGGGCGGAACAGGGAACTCAGCCCCAGCATTTT; CDR3 protein: CASTQRAEQGTQPQHF
D gene: NA; clone size: NA; V gene: TRBV6-1; J gene: TRBJ2-7; CDR3 DNA: TGTGCCAGCAGAGCAGGGCCCGAGCAGTACTTC; CDR3 protein: CASRAGPEQYF
D gene: TRBD2; clone size: NA; V gene: TRBV11-2; J gene: TRBJ2-1; CDR3 DNA: TGTGCCAGCAGCCCCGGCTCGGGAGGTAGGCAGTTCTTC; CDR3 protein: CASSPGSGGRQFF
D gene: NA; clone size: NA; V gene: TRBV7-2; J gene: TRBJ2-7; CDR3 DNA: TGTGCCAGCAGCTTAAAGGGGTACGAGCAGTACTTC; CDR3 protein: CASSLKGYEQYF
D gene: NA; clone size: NA; V gene: TRBV6-1; J gene: TRBJ2-7; CDR3 DNA: TGTGCCAGCAGTGAAGGAGAGGGGGTGAACGAGCAGTACTTC; CDR3 protein: CASSEGEGVNEQYF
D gene: TRBD2; clone size: NA; V gene: TRBV7-2; J gene: TRBJ2-7; CDR3 DNA: TGTGCCAGCAGCACCTACGGGAGGTCCTACGAGCAGTACTTC; CDR3 protein: CASSTYGRSYEQYF
D gene: NA; clone size: once; V gene: TRBV6-4; J gene: TRBJ2-7; CDR3 DNA: TGTGCCAGCAATCGACAGCTGACCTACGAGCAGTACTTC; CDR3 protein: CASNRQLTYEQYF
D gene: NA; clone size: NA; V gene: TRBV7-2; J gene: TRBJ1-1; CDR3 DNA: TGTGCCAGCAGCTTTTCTTTCGGTGCCCCGGTCGCTGAAGCTTTCTTT; CDR3 protein: CASSFSFGAPVAEAFF
D gene: NA; clone size: NA; V gene: TRBV4-1; J gene: TRBJ2-5; CDR3 DNA: TGCGCCAGCAGCCACGCCGTCGGTGAGACCCAGTACTTC; CDR3 protein: CASSHAVGETQYF
D gene: NA; clone size: once; V gene: TRBV27; J gene: TRBJ1-2; CDR3 DNA: TGTGCCAGCAGTTTCTCGCGCTTCTATGGCTACACCTTC; CDR3 protein: CASSFSRFYGYTF
D gene: NA; clone size: NA; V gene: TRBV19; J gene: TRBJ2-1; CDR3 DNA: TGTGCCAGTAGTAGGGCAGGGGTAACCTACAATGAGCAGTTCTTC; CDR3 protein: CASSRAGVTYNEQFF
D gene: NA; clone size: NA; V gene: TRBV29-1; J gene: TRBJ1-2; CDR3 DNA: TGCAGCGTTGAAGACAGGGATGGCTACACCTTC; CDR3 protein: CSVEDRDGYTF
D gene: NA; clone size: NA; V gene: TRBV2; J gene: TRBJ2-4; CDR3 DNA: TGTGCCAGCAGTAGAACGAACTTAGCCAAAAACATTCAGTACTTC; CDR3 protein: CASSRTNLAKNIQYF